This TCR beta chain was sequenced for a study of T cells in Graves' hyperthyroidism and ophthalmopathy. General study findings and limits: Most thyroid clonotypes with frequency above 0.001 were detected in blood. Ophthalmopathy was told apart from stable hyperthyroidism by a 13 V-J model. The model predicted ophthalmopathy a median 6.5 months before onset.

With respect to this clonotype: Antigen unknown. Its ends do not fully match the called genes, so a read error is possible.

The diagnostic basis comprised clinical symptoms, serum thyroxine and TRAb, thyroid ultrasound and orbital computed tomography. TCR beta CDR3 region amplification was performed from RNA transcripts. HTBI primers were the set used in a first-round RT-PCR of the TCR CDR3. TCRdb recomputed calls from the multiplex PCR reads with MiXCR, one row per CDR3 protein. Of roughly 500,000 distinct CDR3 sequences listed, 24% are singletons. CDR1 MNHNS and CDR2 SASEGT come from the germline V gene. This CDR3 has 14 amino acids. The receptor's source is a woman in her 30s with Graves' ophthalmopathy. This chain connects TRBV6-1 to TRBJ1-5; tentative D call: TRBD1 (5 bases). The sample comprised blood. CDR3 amino acids: CASSQTDSNQPQHF. CDR3 DNA: TGTGCCAGCAGCCAGACAGATAGCAATCAGCCTCAGCATTTT.